Given below is one TCR beta chain in context. Each CDR3 protein gets one entry after TCRdb re-called the PCR reads with MiXCR. The table shows over 550,000 distinct CDR3 sequences, with approximately 24% occurring only once. The data originate from a study of molecular identifiers for immune sequencing clone quantification. Germline CDR1 is GTSNPN and CDR2 is SVGIG (reference sequence). The CDR3 sequence is 16 residues long. V shed 0 bases and J 4 bases; nucleotides not matched to a gene: 9. The chain couples TRBV30 to TRBJ2-3; 8 bases align to TRBD2. The TCR sequence derives from a human donor in good health. Some libraries in this study had Jurkat cell RNA spiked in. The sequencing sample was made of naive CD8+ T cells from blood, with Jurkat cell RNA spiked in. Subset specified: FACS-sorted CD8+CD4-CCR7+CD45RA+ naive T cells. The CDR3 is CAWSVLSGTLSDTQYF. The CDR3 DNA sequence: TGTGCCTGGAGTGTACTTAGCGGGACGCTCTCAGATACGCAGTATTTT. Combining the CDR3 with reference TRBV30 and TRBJ2-3 gives the whole variable domain SQTIHQWPATLVQPVGSPLSLECTVEGTSNPNLYWYRQAAGRGLQLLFYSVGIGQISSEVPQNLSASRPQDRQFILSSKKLLLSDSGFYLCAWSVLSGTLSDTQYFGPGTRLTVL.